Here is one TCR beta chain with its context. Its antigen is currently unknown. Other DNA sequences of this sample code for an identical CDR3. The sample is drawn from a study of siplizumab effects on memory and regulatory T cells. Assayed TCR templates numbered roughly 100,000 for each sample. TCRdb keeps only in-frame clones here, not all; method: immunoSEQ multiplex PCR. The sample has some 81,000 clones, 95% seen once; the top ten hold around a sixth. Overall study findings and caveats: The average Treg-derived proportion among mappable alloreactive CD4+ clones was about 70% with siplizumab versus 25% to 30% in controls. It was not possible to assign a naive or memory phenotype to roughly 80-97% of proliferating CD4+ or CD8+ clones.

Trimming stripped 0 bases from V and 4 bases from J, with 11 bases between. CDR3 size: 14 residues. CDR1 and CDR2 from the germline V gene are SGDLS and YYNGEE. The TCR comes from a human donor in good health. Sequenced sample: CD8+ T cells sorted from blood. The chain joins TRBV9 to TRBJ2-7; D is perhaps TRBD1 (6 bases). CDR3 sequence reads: CASSVGSGTYEQYF. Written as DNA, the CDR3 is TGTGCCAGCAGCGTAGGCTCAGGGACATACGAGCAGTACTTC.